Below are 32 T cell receptor beta chains sequenced from a single sample in a study of PD-1 blockade in mismatch repair-deficient tumors. Sequenced by immunoSEQ multiplex PCR; TCRdb stores in-frame clones only, minus some. This table holds 100,000 to 150,000 clones, roughly nine tenths found once. Sequenced here: peripheral blood, sampled 44 weeks after starting pembrolizumab. Every receptor here comes from an adult with mismatch repair-deficient cancer.

The chain combines TRBV27 with TRBJ2-3, with TRBD2 as a possible D gene (5 bases). The V end was cut by 1 base, the J end by 0 bases, with 23 bases between. The CDR3 is made up of 20 amino acids. From germline, CDR1 is MNHEY and CDR2 SMNVEV (reference sequence). The CDR3 DNA sequence: TGTGCCAGCAGTTTATGGGTTCCATGGGAGCGGAGCGCTAGCACAGATACGCAGTATTTT. Its translation: CASSLWVPWERSASTDTQYF.

The rearrangement joins TRBV11-2 to TRBJ2-3, with a tentative D call TRBD2 (7 bases). Germline V lookup: CDR1 SGHAT, CDR2 FQNNGV. V lost 4 bases and J lost 4, with 12 bases in between. The CDR3 has 14 residues. The DNA for the CDR3 is TGTGCCAGCAGCTCCTGGGGGGGCCCAGATACGCAGTATTTT. It yields the protein CASSSWGGPDTQYF. Combining the CDR3 with reference TRBV11-2 and TRBJ2-3 gives the whole variable domain EAGVAQSPRYKIIEKRQSVAFWCNPISGHATLYWYQQILGQGPKLLIQFQNNGVVDDSQLPKDRFSAERLKGVDSTLKIQPAKLEDSAVYLCASSSWGGPDTQYFGPGTRLTVL.

The chain recombines TRBV4-2 with TRBJ2-7; D call uncertain. CDR1 is LGHNA and CDR2 is YNFKEQ in the germline V gene. This CDR3 comprises 14 residues. The V gene lost 0 bases and the J gene lost 4 bases, with 10 bases spanning the gap. The chain's CDR3 is CASSQERLGYEQYF. The CDR3 bases are TGTGCCAGCAGCCAAGAGAGGCTAGGGTACGAGCAGTACTTC.

The chain employs TRBV7-3 and TRBJ2-5; D is unclear. Germline CDR1 and CDR2: SGHTA and FQGTGA. Deletions cut 2 bases from V and 4 bases from J, with 8 bases between. CDR3 length: 13 amino acids. The chain's CDR3 is CASSLGVGETQYF. CDR3 bases: TGTGCCAGCAGCTTAGGGGTTGGAGAGACCCAGTACTTC.

The gene calls are TRBV27 and TRBJ2-2; 15 positions agree with TRBD2. V lost 1 base, J lost 4 bases, and 7 bases stayed unmatched. The CDR3 contains 19 residues. Germline values: CDR1 MNHEY, CDR2 SMNVEV (reference sequence). The CDR3: CASSLFGLAGGPITGELFF. The CDR3 DNA sequence: TGTGCCAGCAGTTTATTCGGACTAGCGGGAGGGCCGATCACCGGGGAGCTGTTTTTT.

As to this clone: Other DNA sequences from this sample encode an identical CDR3 as well. This chain links TRBV7-7 with TRBJ2-3; D remains unclear. Germline V gene data show CDR1 as SSHAT and CDR2 as FNYEAQ (reference sequence). The CDR3 loop spans 15 amino acids. CDR3 in DNA: TGTGCTAGTAGCTTAGGTGAAGGCCCCAGGGATACGCAGTATTTT. The encoded protein is CASSLGEGPRDTQYF.

The V gene is TRBV19, the J gene TRBJ2-5, with 9 bases identical to TRBD1. The CDR3 has 18 amino acids. CDR1 and CDR2 (germline): LNHDA, SQIVND (reference sequence). Trimming cost V 5 bases and J 1 base; bases outside gene matches: 14. CDR3 sequence (DNA): TGTGCCAGTAGTCTCTGGACAGGGGTCCGGGGGGTCCAAGAGACCCAGTACTTC. It yields the protein CASSLWTGVRGVQETQYF. Using reference TRBV19 and TRBJ2-5 for the parts outside the CDR3, the full variable domain is DGGITQSPKYLFRKEGQNVTLSCEQNLNHDAMYWYRQDPGQGLRLIYYSQIVNDFQKGDIAEGYSVSREKKESFPLTVTSAQKNPTAFYLCASSLWTGVRGVQETQYFGPGTRLLVL.

The J gene is TRBJ1-1, the V gene TRBV9, with D hard to call. The CDR3 is 14 residues long. V lost 0 bases and J 3 bases, leaving 9 bases between the germline ends. Germline CDR1 is SGDLS and CDR2 is YYNGEE. This CDR3 reads CASSVVLRDTEAFF. Written as DNA, the CDR3 is TGTGCCAGCAGCGTAGTCTTGAGGGACACTGAAGCTTTCTTT.

This clone was counted only a few times. The chain links TRBV4-1 to TRBJ2-7, with 7 bases aligning to TRBD1. The CDR3 is made up of 15 amino acids. Trimming removed 1 base from V and 6 bases from J; junction bases left unmatched: 9. The germline V gene has CDR1 MGHRA and CDR2 YSYEKL. DNA of the CDR3: TGCGCCAGCAGCCAAGCGGGACGCAGGGGGTCCGAGCAGTACTTC. This encodes CASSQAGRRGSEQYF.

The chain joins TRBV28 to TRBJ2-1, with TRBD1 identical over 7 bases. V dropped 7 bases and J dropped 10; count of bases not matched to a gene: 7. Germline CDR1 MDHEN, CDR2 SYDVKM. The CDR3 has 12 amino acids. DNA of the CDR3: TGTGCCAGCAACCCCGACAGGGCCGAGCAGTTCTTC. Its protein product is CASNPDRAEQFF.

The chain is built from TRBV10-2 and TRBJ1-5; D gene ambiguous. The CDR3 loop spans 13 amino acids. V was trimmed by 2 bases and J by 6 bases, leaving 8 bases between them. Per the germline V gene, CDR1 is WSHSY and CDR2 is SAAADI. The CDR3 is CASSENRGQPQHF. The CDR3 nucleotides read TGCGCCAGCAGTGAGAACCGGGGTCAGCCCCAGCATTTT.

The chain joins TRBV18 to TRBJ2-7; TRBD1 might be the D (6 bases). V lost 3 bases and J 7 bases, leaving 13 bases between the germline ends. The CDR3 runs to 13 residues. The germline V gene has CDR1 KGHSH and CDR2 LQKENI. The CDR3 reads CASSPPTGLEQYF. CDR3 DNA sequence: TGTGCCAGCTCACCTCCAACAGGGTTGGAGCAGTACTTC.

The chain links TRBV7-3 to TRBJ2-2; tentative D call: TRBD2 (5 bases). Germline CDR1 and CDR2: SGHTA and FQGTGA. V lost 4 bases and J lost 7, with 7 bases in between. The CDR3 is 12 amino acids. CDR3 nucleotides: TGTGCCAGCAGCTCTAGCAACGGGGAGCTGTTTTTT. It translates to CASSSSNGELFF. Looking up the rest from reference TRBV7-3 and TRBJ2-2 gives the full variable domain: GAGVSQTPSNKVTEKGKYVELRCDPISGHTALYWYRQSLGQGPEFLIYFQGTGAADDSGLPNDRFFAVRPEGSVSTLKIQRTERGDSAVYLCASSSSNGELFFGEGSRLTVL.

The DNA for the CDR3 is TGTGCCATCAGTGCCGGACAGGGGAACTATGGCTACACCTTC. This sequence encodes CAISAGQGNYGYTF. The genes are TRBV10-3 and TRBJ1-2, with TRBD1 matching over 9 bases. V dropped 4 bases and J dropped 2; count of bases not matched to a gene: 2. Germline V gene data show CDR1 as ENHRY and CDR2 as SYGVKD. CDR3 length: 14 amino acids.

The gene calls are TRBV11-2 and TRBJ2-3, with TRBD2 matching over 11 bases. The V and J ends lost 5 bases and 7 bases, in that order; junction bases with no gene match: 8. This CDR3 comprises 15 residues. Germline CDR1 SGHAT, CDR2 FQNNGV. The CDR3 is CASSPIAGGRHTQYF. CDR3 nucleotides: TGTGCCAGCAGCCCCATAGCGGGAGGGCGGCATACGCAGTATTTT.

This clone was found a few times. CDR3 loop: CASSLGQPSGNTIYF. In DNA form, the CDR3 reads TGCGCCAGCAGCTTGGGACAGCCCTCTGGAAACACCATATATTTT. The chain carries TRBV5-1 and TRBJ1-3; tentatively, D is TRBD1 (5 bases). Trimming pared 0 bases from V and 0 bases from J, leaving 7 bases between. Germline V CDR1 and CDR2: SGHRS, YFSETQ. CDR3 size: 15 residues.

The V gene is TRBV30, the J gene TRBJ2-5; D ambiguous. The V and J ends lost 3 bases and 8 bases respectively, with 13 bases between them. Germline V gene lookup returns CDR1 GTSNPN and CDR2 SVGIG (reference sequence). This CDR3 contains 12 residues. The CDR3 region is CAWRSYPGTQYF. The CDR3 region has the DNA TGTGCCTGGAGATCATACCCGGGTACCCAGTACTTC.

Only a few counts were recorded for this clone. J is TRBJ1-2 and V is TRBV29-1; D is possibly TRBD1 (6 bases). CDR3 size: 13 residues. CDR1 is SQVTM and CDR2 is ANQGSEA in the germline V gene. Between the trimmed V and J ends, which lost 6 bases and 2 bases, there was a span of 13 bases. The CDR3 nucleotides read TGCAGCGTGAGGGGGGACGGGAACTATGGCTACACCTTC. Encoded protein: CSVRGDGNYGYTF.

The chain carries TRBV9 and TRBJ2-1; 10 nucleotides line up with TRBD2. The CDR3 consists of 15 residues. J gave up 9 bases and V 5 bases, and 11 bases lay outside the gene matches. Germline CDR1 and CDR2: SGDLS and YYNGEE. The CDR3 region is CASSPGASGSFEQFF. DNA of the CDR3: TGTGCCAGCAGTCCTGGGGCTAGCGGGAGTTTTGAGCAGTTCTTC.

This chain joins TRBV30 and TRBJ2-3; TRBD2 aligns across 8 bases. CDR3 length: 15 residues. With V trimmed by 0 bases and J by 5 bases, 7 bases remained unmatched. From germline, CDR1 is GTSNPN and CDR2 SVGIG (reference sequence). CDR3 residues: CAWSVNGRAGDTQYF. CDR3 DNA: TGTGCCTGGAGTGTAAACGGGAGGGCCGGAGATACGCAGTATTTT.

The chain recombines TRBV4-3 with TRBJ2-7; the D gene is possibly TRBD2 (5 bases). Trimming pared 3 bases from V and 4 bases from J, leaving 22 bases between. The germline CDR1 and CDR2 sequences are LGHNA and YSLEER. CDR3 length: 17 amino acids. CDR3 nucleotide sequence: TGCGCCAGCAGCCATCTCCACGGTACGGGGTTGGATTACGAGCAGTACTTC. Its translation: CASSHLHGTGLDYEQYF.

This chain links TRBV7-2 with TRBJ2-1; D not certain. Looked up from germline, CDR1 is SGHTA and CDR2 is FQGNSA. The CDR3 runs to 12 residues. The V gene lost 0 bases and the J gene lost 9 bases, with 6 bases spanning the gap. The CDR3 DNA is TGTGCCAGCAGCTTAGCCTCAGGTGAGCAGTTCTTC. Its translation is CASSLASGEQFF.

The chain has TRBV6-5 and TRBJ2-7, with D tentatively TRBD1 (6 bases). Germline values: CDR1 MNHEY, CDR2 SVGAGI. V was trimmed by 6 bases and J by 5 bases, leaving 11 bases between them. This CDR3 region has 12 residues. CDR3 DNA sequence: TGTGCCAGCAGAGACAGGTTCGACGAGCAGTACTTC. It translates to CASRDRFDEQYF.

This chain connects TRBV29-1 to TRBJ2-2; D is unclear. Germline lookup yields CDR1 SQVTM and CDR2 ANQGSEA. This CDR3 contains 12 residues. Trimming stripped 2 bases from V and 6 bases from J, with 7 bases between. The CDR3 here is CSVERQSGELFF. CDR3 nucleotides: TGCAGCGTTGAACGGCAATCCGGGGAGCTGTTTTTT.

The gene calls are TRBV7-3 and TRBJ2-3, with 9 bases that match TRBD1. Germline CDR1 SGHTA, CDR2 FQGTGA. The CDR3 spans 15 residues. With 2 bases clipped from V and 6 bases from J, the junction kept 6 bases outside the gene matches. Here the CDR3 reads CASSLVPDRGDTQYF. The DNA for the CDR3 is TGTGCCAGCAGCTTAGTACCAGACAGGGGGGATACGCAGTATTTT. The whole variable domain, filled in from reference TRBV7-3 and TRBJ2-3, reads GAGVSQTPSNKVTEKGKYVELRCDPISGHTALYWYRQSLGQGPEFLIYFQGTGAADDSGLPNDRFFAVRPEGSVSTLKIQRTERGDSAVYLCASSLVPDRGDTQYFGPGTRLTVL.

This clone was observed once. The chain joins TRBV7-2 to TRBJ1-2, with D perhaps TRBD1 (5 bases). The CDR3 consists of 12 residues. Trimming pared 5 bases from V and 5 bases from J, leaving 9 bases between. The germline CDR1 and CDR2 sequences are SGHTA and FQGNSA. This CDR3 reads CASSLGGYGYTF. The DNA of the CDR3 is TGTGCCAGCAGCCTGGGGGGGTATGGCTACACCTTC.

The CDR3 loop reads CASSSPAITDTQYF. In DNA form, the CDR3 reads TGTGCCAGCAGCTCGCCCGCAATCACAGATACGCAGTATTTT. The V call is TRBV11-2, the J call TRBJ2-3; no definite D call. The germline CDR1 and CDR2 sequences are SGHAT and FQNNGV. V was clipped by 4 bases and J by 2 bases, with 10 bases between them. CDR3 size: 14 residues.

V is TRBV2 and J is TRBJ2-3; TRBD2 is a possible D gene (5 bases). From germline, CDR1 is SNHLY and CDR2 FYNNEI. V shed 3 bases and J shed 1 base, with 11 bases lying between them. This CDR3 has 15 amino acids. CDR3 amino acids: CASSDALAGTDTQYF. Here the CDR3 DNA reads TGTGCCAGCAGTGATGCTCTAGCAGGCACAGATACGCAGTATTTT.

The V call is TRBV4-3, the J call TRBJ2-7, with D unresolved. Deletions cut 0 bases from V and 7 bases from J, with 10 bases between. The CDR3 loop spans 13 amino acids. Germline CDR1 and CDR2: LGHNA and YSLEER. CDR3 sequence (DNA): TGCGCCAGCAGCCAAGACCCATTGGTTGAGCAGTACTTC. Its protein product is CASSQDPLVEQYF.

The rearrangement links TRBV19 to TRBJ1-5, with 10 positions matching TRBD1. Germline V gene lookup returns CDR1 LNHDA and CDR2 SQIVND (reference sequence). The junction had 10 bases not matched to a gene; V was cut back by 3 bases and J by 5 bases. CDR3 length: 17 amino acids. CDR3 region: CASSISWDRGWDQPQHF. The CDR3 region has the DNA TGTGCCAGTAGTATCTCTTGGGACAGGGGATGGGATCAGCCCCAGCATTTT.

The chain has TRBV19 and TRBJ2-6, with a weak D call TRBD1 (5 bases). Germline V gene data show CDR1 as LNHDA and CDR2 as SQIVND (reference sequence). The CDR3 has 16 residues. The V gene lost 3 bases and the J gene lost 0 bases, with 9 bases spanning the gap. CDR3 in DNA: TGTGCCAGTAGTATCCTACAGGTCTCTGGGGCCAACGTCCTGACTTTC. Translation gives CASSILQVSGANVLTF.

This clone was detected a few times. V gene TRBV13 combines with J gene TRBJ1-2, with 7 bases that match TRBD1. V trimming: 0 bases; J trimming: 2 bases; junction bases outside the gene matches: 0. Per the germline V gene, CDR1 is PRHDT and CDR2 is FYEKMQ (reference sequence). This CDR3 is 14 amino acids long. The DNA for the CDR3 is TGTGCCAGCAGCTTAGGACAGGGGAACTATGGCTACACCTTC. Its protein is CASSLGQGNYGYTF.